Presented here are 32 T cell receptor beta chains from one specimen sequenced in a study of shared clonotypes between healthy human individuals. Clones were sequenced by immunoSEQ multiplex PCR, and TCRdb holds only the in-frame ones, with some missing. This table has approximately 720,000 clones, just over 90% appearing once. CD45RO-negative CD8 cells positively selected for CCR7 made up the naive population, which excluded terminally differentiated effector memory CD45RA+ cells. The sample was naive CD8+ T cells sorted from blood. The receptors were sampled from a man between 25 and 39 years old in good health.

This chain uses TRBV5-6 with TRBJ2-7; D possibly corresponds to TRBD1 (5 bases). The CDR3 is made up of 14 amino acids. Trimming cost V 0 bases and J 0 bases, with 7 bases left between them. Germline V gene sequence: CDR1 SGHDT, CDR2 YYEEEE. CDR3 DNA: TGTGCCAGCAGCTTGGGACAGAACTCCTACGAGCAGTACTTC. Translating gives CASSLGQNSYEQYF. Complete variable domain (other parts from reference TRBV5-6 and TRBJ2-7): DAGVTQSPTHLIKTRGQQVTLRCSPKSGHDTVSWYQQALGQGPQFIFQYYEEEERQRGNFPDRFSGHQFPNYSSELNVNALLLGDSALYLCASSLGQNSYEQYFGPGTRLTVT.

This clone was found many times. The chain uses TRBV7-9 and TRBJ2-1; 8 positions match TRBD1. The V gene end was trimmed by 5 bases and the J gene end by 6 bases; junction bases not matched to a gene: 9. The CDR3 spans 15 residues. Germline V gene data show CDR1 as SEHNR and CDR2 as FQNEAQ (reference sequence). The CDR3: CASSRGQGDVNEQFF. The CDR3 DNA reads as TGTGCCAGCAGCCGAGGACAGGGAGACGTCAATGAGCAGTTCTTC.

The V call is TRBV7-9, the J call TRBJ2-3, with D unclear. V lost 1 base, J lost 0 bases, and 11 bases lay in between. Germline CDR1 and CDR2: SEHNR and FQNEAQ (reference sequence). The CDR3 loop spans 16 amino acids. The CDR3 DNA reads TGTGCCAGCAGCTTAGTTACGAAACTTAGCACAGATACGCAGTATTTT. It yields the protein CASSLVTKLSTDTQYF.

The genes are TRBV7-6 and TRBJ2-1; D call uncertain. Germline CDR1 is SGHVS and CDR2 is FNYEAQ. The CDR3 is made up of 15 amino acids. With 0 bases removed from V and 5 bases from J, the gap between germline ends came to 11 bases. The CDR3: CASSLAGATNNEQFF. For the CDR3, the DNA is TGTGCCAGCAGCTTAGCGGGCGCGACCAACAATGAGCAGTTCTTC.

The rearrangement links TRBV11-2 to TRBJ2-5, with 12 nucleotides matching TRBD2. Germline V gene sequence: CDR1 SGHAT, CDR2 FQNNGV. The V and J ends lost 2 bases and 5 bases, in that order; junction bases with no gene match: 0. The CDR3 consists of 14 residues. CDR3 region: CASSLTSGRETQYF. Written as DNA, the CDR3 is TGTGCCAGCAGCTTAACTAGCGGGAGGGAGACCCAGTACTTC. Filled out from reference TRBV11-2 and TRBJ2-5, the complete variable domain reads EAGVAQSPRYKIIEKRQSVAFWCNPISGHATLYWYQQILGQGPKLLIQFQNNGVVDDSQLPKDRFSAERLKGVDSTLKIQPAKLEDSAVYLCASSLTSGRETQYFGPGTRLLVL.

This clone has only one observation. This chain links TRBV27 with TRBJ2-7; the D is unclear. CDR3 length: 13 residues. Trimming stripped 5 bases from V and 0 bases from J, with 8 bases between. Per the germline V gene, CDR1 is MNHEY and CDR2 is SMNVEV (reference sequence). Written as DNA, the CDR3 is TGTGCCAGCAGTACGACAATCTCCTACGAGCAGTACTTC. Amino acids: CASSTTISYEQYF.

The chain employs TRBV4-3 and TRBJ1-2, with D uncertain. Looked up from germline, CDR1 is LGHNA and CDR2 is YSLEER. V gave up 1 base and J gave up 8 bases, with 17 bases separating them. The length of the CDR3 is 15 residues. The chain's CDR3 is CASSQGVTDKQGYTF. The CDR3 DNA is TGCGCCAGCAGCCAAGGGGTGACGGATAAGCAGGGCTACACCTTC.

V is TRBV29-1 and J is TRBJ2-7; 8 bases map to TRBD1. After removal of 4 bases from V and 4 bases from J, the junction contained 12 bases not matched to a gene. CDR1 SQVTM and CDR2 ANQGSEA come from the germline V gene. CDR3 size: 15 residues. Written as DNA, the CDR3 is TGCAGCGTTGTATTTGGACAGGGTAGTACATACGAGCAGTACTTC. Its protein is CSVVFGQGSTYEQYF.

The chain carries TRBV15 and TRBJ1-2; maybe TRBD1 (5 bases). This CDR3 is 15 amino acids long. The V end was cut by 3 bases, the J end by 0 bases, with 11 bases between. Germline V gives CDR1 LNHNV, CDR2 YYDKDF (reference sequence). CDR3 region: CATSSGGGTNYGYTF. The CDR3 bases are TGTGCCACCAGCAGCGGGGGAGGGACTAACTATGGCTACACCTTC.

This sequence joins TRBV9 and TRBJ2-2; 10 bases are a match to TRBD1. Germline V lookup: CDR1 SGDLS, CDR2 YYNGEE. Trimming took 4 bases from V and 2 from J; bases not matched to a gene: 11. The CDR3 is 18 amino acids. The CDR3 DNA reads TGTGCCAGCAGCTTTCACCTTAGGGACAGGGGAAACACCGGGGAGCTGTTTTTT. This encodes CASSFHLRDRGNTGELFF.

J is TRBJ2-7 and V is TRBV28; 7 bases align to TRBD1. CDR1 and CDR2 (germline): MDHEN, SYDVKM. The ends lost 5 bases at V and 4 bases at J; junction bases unmatched: 8. This CDR3 spans 14 amino acids. The CDR3 is CASSITGVGYEQYF. CDR3 coding DNA: TGTGCCAGCAGTATTACAGGGGTGGGTTACGAGCAGTACTTC.

This sequence joins TRBV10-3 and TRBJ2-7, with TRBD2 identical over 10 bases. This CDR3 is 16 amino acids long. Germline V gene lookup returns CDR1 ENHRY and CDR2 SYGVKD. J lost 2 bases, V lost 9 bases, and 13 bases had no gene match. CDR3 bases: TGTGCCATAAGAGGGACTAGCGAGAGGCAGGCCTACGAGCAGTACTTC. Amino acid sequence: CAIRGTSERQAYEQYF.

V usage is TRBV13 and J usage is TRBJ2-1, with 7 bases fitting TRBD2. V shed 5 bases and J 1 base; nucleotides not matched to a gene: 11. The germline V gene encodes CDR1 PRHDT and CDR2 FYEKMQ (reference sequence). CDR3 length: 17 residues. The CDR3 loop is CASSPGLVRSSYNEQFF. The CDR3 DNA follows: TGTGCCAGCAGCCCCGGACTAGTACGAAGTTCCTACAATGAGCAGTTCTTC.

The rearrangement links TRBV28 to TRBJ1-3; D gene unclear. The length of the CDR3 is 13 residues. In germline, CDR1 is MDHEN, CDR2 SYDVKM. With 5 bases removed from V and 1 base from J, the gap between germline ends came to 6 bases. For the CDR3, the DNA is TGTGCCAGCAGTACATTATCTGGAAACACCATATATTTT. Translation gives CASSTLSGNTIYF.

The chain recombines TRBV11-2 with TRBJ2-7; no firm D call. Trimming shortened V by 6 bases and J by 1 base, and 10 bases separated the two germline ends. CDR3 length: 13 residues. The germline V gene encodes CDR1 SGHAT and CDR2 FQNNGV. In nucleotides, the CDR3 is TGTGCCAGCAGAACCCCGACTTCCTACGAGCAGTACTTC. Its protein product is CASRTPTSYEQYF.

This rearrangement joins TRBV27 to TRBJ2-1, with 7 bases matching TRBD2. The CDR3 extends over 18 amino acids. Trimming removed 2 bases from V and 3 bases from J; junction bases left unmatched: 13. Germline V gene sequence: CDR1 MNHEY, CDR2 SMNVEV (reference sequence). The CDR3 protein is CASSLIPFGLDDYNEQFF. CDR3 DNA sequence: TGTGCCAGCAGTTTAATCCCGTTTGGACTAGACGACTACAATGAGCAGTTCTTC.

This chain joins TRBV6-1 and TRBJ1-5, with D possibly being TRBD1 (5 bases). Germline lookup yields CDR1 MNHNS and CDR2 SASEGT. The ends were cut back, 4 bases at V and 7 bases at J, with 17 bases in the middle. The CDR3 is 15 amino acids. The CDR3 nucleotides read TGTGCCAGCAGTGTTTTCCCCGGGACTGGACAGCCCCAGCATTTT. It translates to CASSVFPGTGQPQHF.

The V gene is TRBV4-1, the J gene TRBJ1-1, with a possible D match to TRBD1 (6 bases). In germline, CDR1 is MGHRA, CDR2 YSYEKL. This CDR3 is built from 16 residues. Trimming left V 1 base short and J 3 bases short, with 15 bases between. The CDR3 loop is CASSQVGGTIDTEAFF. The CDR3 bases are TGCGCCAGCAGCCAAGTCGGCGGGACAATCGACACTGAAGCTTTCTTT.

As concerns this clone: This CDR3 is also generated by other DNA sequences in the sample. The chain links TRBV9 to TRBJ2-1; TRBD2 is a possible D gene (5 bases). CDR1 is SGDLS, CDR2 YYNGEE, per germline. V was shortened by 7 bases and J by 0 bases, with 8 bases between the two germline ends. The CDR3 consists of 13 residues. CDR3 coding DNA: TGTGCCAGCGGAGGAAGCTCCTACAATGAGCAGTTCTTC. Translating gives CASGGSSYNEQFF.

CDR3 sequence reads: CASSSTYRNTEAFF. The CDR3 nucleotides are TGTGCCAGCAGTTCGACATACAGGAACACTGAAGCTTTCTTT. The V call is TRBV27, the J call TRBJ1-1; no clear D gene. From germline, CDR1 is MNHEY and CDR2 SMNVEV (reference sequence). V was shortened by 4 bases and J by 1 base, with 10 bases between the two germline ends. The length of the CDR3 is 14 residues.

The chain recombines TRBV5-6 with TRBJ2-7, with D possibly being TRBD1 (6 bases). The V end was cut by 4 bases, the J end by 3 bases, with 14 bases between. The germline V gene encodes CDR1 SGHDT and CDR2 YYEEEE. The CDR3 totals 14 residues. The CDR3 reads CASSPRDTYYEQYF. The CDR3 DNA sequence: TGTGCCAGCAGCCCCCGGGACACGTACTACGAGCAGTACTTC.

About this clone: Other DNA sequences from this sample encode an identical CDR3 as well. J is TRBJ2-2 and V is TRBV27, with D unclear. The CDR3 is made up of 12 amino acids. Germline assignment: CDR1 MNHEY and CDR2 SMNVEV (reference sequence). Trimming removed 4 bases at V and 0 bases at J, with 0 bases between. CDR3 loop: CASSSNTGELFF. CDR3 nucleotides: TGTGCCAGCAGTTCGAACACCGGGGAGCTGTTTTTT.

This clone showed up just once. This chain connects TRBV5-1 to TRBJ2-7, with D maybe TRBD1 (6 bases). Between the trimmed V and J ends, which lost 0 bases and 2 bases, there was a span of 15 bases. The germline CDR1 and CDR2 sequences are SGHRS and YFSETQ. The CDR3 covers 16 residues. For the CDR3, the DNA is TGCGCCAGCAGCTTGGAACAGGGTATTTCAACCTACGAGCAGTACTTC. Its protein product is CASSLEQGISTYEQYF. Supplemented by reference TRBV5-1 and TRBJ2-7, the full variable domain reads KAGVTQTPRYLIKTRGQQVTLSCSPISGHRSVSWYQQTPGQGLQFLFEYFSETQRNKGNFPGRFSGRQFSNSRSEMNVSTLELGDSALYLCASSLEQGISTYEQYFGPGTRLTVT.

The chain combines TRBV4-1 with TRBJ1-3; 8 positions match TRBD1. Germline V gene sequence: CDR1 MGHRA, CDR2 YSYEKL. CDR3 size: 16 residues. The J segment lost 0 bases and the V segment lost 5 bases, leaving 6 bases of the junction unmatched. DNA of the CDR3: TGCGCCAGCAGCATACAGGGGGTCGGCTCTGGAAACACCATATATTTT. It specifies CASSIQGVGSGNTIYF.

This chain connects TRBV5-5 to TRBJ2-7, with TRBD1 identical over 9 bases. The CDR3 covers 14 residues. CDR1 and CDR2 (germline): SGHKS, YYEKEE (reference sequence). V gave up 3 bases and J gave up 3 bases; unmatched junction bases: 4. The CDR3: CASSSGQGNYEQYF. CDR3 sequence (DNA): TGTGCCAGCAGCTCAGGACAGGGGAACTACGAGCAGTACTTC.

This clone was counted once. The chain couples TRBV4-1 to TRBJ2-7; 8 positions agree with TRBD1. The CDR3 is made up of 18 amino acids. V trimming: 3 bases; J trimming: 3 bases; junction bases outside the gene matches: 16. In germline, CDR1 is MGHRA, CDR2 YSYEKL. The CDR3 is CASSQDRVGGDVNYEQYF. As DNA, the CDR3 is TGCGCCAGCAGCCAGGACAGGGTTGGGGGAGATGTAAACTACGAGCAGTACTTC.

V usage is TRBV10-3 and J usage is TRBJ2-3, with D possibly matching TRBD2 (6 bases). CDR3 length: 16 amino acids. CDR1 and CDR2 from the germline V gene are ENHRY and SYGVKD. V lost 4 bases, J lost 2 bases, and 16 bases lay in between. In DNA form, the CDR3 reads TGTGCCATCAGTGTCGACGGGGGTCCTTCCACAGATACGCAGTATTTT. Protein sequence: CAISVDGGPSTDTQYF.

Of note for this clone: The sample holds other DNA sequences that translate to the same CDR3. The CDR3 coding sequence is TGTGCCAGCAGTCAGGGGAACACTGAAGCTTTCTTT. Translation gives CASSQGNTEAFF. The chain uses TRBV7-9 and TRBJ1-1, with TRBD1 as a possible D gene (5 bases). Germline-derived CDR1 and CDR2 are SEHNR and FQNEAQ (reference sequence). The CDR3 runs to 12 residues. Trimming took 6 bases from V and 1 from J, leaving 6 bases between them.

The chain couples TRBV11-2 to TRBJ2-1; 8 bases map to TRBD2. After removal of 1 base from V and 4 bases from J, the junction contained 6 bases not matched to a gene. There are 16 residues in the CDR3. Germline loops: CDR1 SGHAT, CDR2 FQNNGV. This CDR3 reads CASSLGGSGIYNEQFF. The CDR3 nucleotides read TGTGCCAGCAGCTTAGGTGGTAGCGGGATTTACAATGAGCAGTTCTTC. Using reference TRBV11-2 and TRBJ2-1 for the parts outside the CDR3, the full variable domain is EAGVAQSPRYKIIEKRQSVAFWCNPISGHATLYWYQQILGQGPKLLIQFQNNGVVDDSQLPKDRFSAERLKGVDSTLKIQPAKLEDSAVYLCASSLGGSGIYNEQFFGPGTRLTVL.

The chain combines TRBV6-6 with TRBJ2-1; 8 bases are shared with TRBD2. Per the germline V gene, CDR1 is MNHNY and CDR2 is SVGAGI (reference sequence). There are 16 residues in the CDR3. J gave up 5 bases and V 0 bases, and 6 bases lay outside the gene matches. The CDR3 loop reads CASSYSLERENNEQFF. As DNA, the CDR3 is TGTGCCAGCAGTTACTCGTTAGAGCGGGAGAACAATGAGCAGTTCTTC.

J is TRBJ2-7 and V is TRBV5-1; 12 nucleotides agree with TRBD1. CDR3 length: 16 residues. Unmatched junction bases numbered 9, after V lost 2 bases and J lost 6 bases. Germline CDR1 SGHRS, CDR2 YFSETQ. CDR3 coding DNA: TGCGCCAGCAGCTTCCCCACCGGGACAGGGGGCTTCGAGCAGTACTTC. As protein: CASSFPTGTGGFEQYF.

The V gene is TRBV9, the J gene TRBJ2-7; D is ambiguous. The V end lost 3 bases, the J end lost 7 bases, and 11 bases lay between the germline ends. The CDR3 loop spans 12 amino acids. Germline values: CDR1 SGDLS, CDR2 YYNGEE. The CDR3 nucleotides read TGTGCCAGCAGCGGAAGTCTAGGGGAGCAGTACTTC. Encoded protein: CASSGSLGEQYF.